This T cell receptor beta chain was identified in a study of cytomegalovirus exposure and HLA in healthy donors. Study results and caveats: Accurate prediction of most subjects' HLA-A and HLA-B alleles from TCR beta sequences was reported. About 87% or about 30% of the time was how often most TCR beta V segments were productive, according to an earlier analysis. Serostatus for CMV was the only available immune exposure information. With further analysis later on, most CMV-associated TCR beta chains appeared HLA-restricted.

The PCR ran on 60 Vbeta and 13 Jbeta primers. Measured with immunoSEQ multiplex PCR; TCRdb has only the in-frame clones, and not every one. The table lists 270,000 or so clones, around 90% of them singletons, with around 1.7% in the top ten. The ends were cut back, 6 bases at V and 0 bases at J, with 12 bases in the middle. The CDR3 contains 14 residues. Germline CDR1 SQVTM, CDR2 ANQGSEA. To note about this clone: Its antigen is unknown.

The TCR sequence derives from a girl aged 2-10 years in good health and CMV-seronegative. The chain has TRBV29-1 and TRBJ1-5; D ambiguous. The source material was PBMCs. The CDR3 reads CSVREGYSNQPQHF. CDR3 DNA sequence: TGCAGCGTCCGCGAGGGTTATAGCAATCAGCCCCAGCATTTT. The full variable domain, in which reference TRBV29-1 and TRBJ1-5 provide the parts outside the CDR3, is SAVISQKPSRDICQRGTSLTIQCQVDSQVTMMFWYRQQPGQSLTLIATANQGSEATYESGFVIDKFPISRPNLTFSTLTVSNMSPEDSSIYLCSVREGYSNQPQHFGDGTRLSIL.